This T cell receptor (beta chain) stems from a study of blood T cell repertoires in COVID-19. Across the whole study: Spain, Italy and the United States supplied samples that represented acute and convalescent COVID-19. PBMCs, B-cell-depleted T cells, or T cells provided the cDNA or gDNA that made up the material.

Per the original methods: Reference gene primer amplification gave nucleated cell count estimates. TCRdb keeps only in-frame clones here, not all; method: immunoSEQ multiplex PCR. Clone size and V and J calls were adopted from that table, with D and trimming inferred from the DNA. The data contain under 150,000 clones, 65% to 85% of them singletons. This clone showed up just a few times. CDR1 MGHDK and CDR2 SYGVNS come from the germline V gene. V lost 3 bases and J 4 bases, leaving 9 bases between the germline ends. This CDR3 comprises 13 residues. The receptor comes from a woman of 80 years or more with acute or convalescent COVID-19. The sequencing input was peripheral blood. V usage is TRBV25-1 and J usage is TRBJ1-2; D uncertain. CDR3 residues: CASSEGQPYGYTF. CDR3 DNA sequence: TGTGCCAGCAGTGAGGGCCAGCCCTATGGCTACACCTTC.